Listed below are T cell receptor beta chains from one sample, sequenced in a study of PD-L1 blockade in urothelial cancer. Only in-frame clones appear in the TCRdb table, and some are missing; sequencing was by immunoSEQ multiplex PCR. The table lists under 70,000 clones, about 85% of them singletons. The input for sequencing was PBMCs, taken around atezolizumab (anti-PD-L1) treatment. These receptor sequences come from a man aged 65 to 85 with urothelial cancer. Both conserved end residues are part of each CDR3. D genes are given only for firm matches. Expanded clones are given a class, and other clones once, few, many or no size at all.

v_call	d_call	clone_size	j_call	cdr3_nt	cdr3_aa
TRBV25-1	NA	NA	TRBJ2-7	TGTGCCAGCAGTGAACGTGGGGGGGCAGGGCAGTACTTC	CASSERGGAGQYF
TRBV19	NA	NA	TRBJ1-5	TGTGCCAGTAGTTCGGGGGGACGACAGCCCCAGCATTTT	CASSSGGRQPQHF
TRBV27	TRBD1	NA	TRBJ2-1	TGTGCCAGCAGTTTAGAGGGGGCGAGCTCCTACAATGAGCAGTTCTTC	CASSLEGASSYNEQFF
TRBV5-3	NA	NA	TRBJ2-5	TGTGCCAGAAGCTTGGCCTGTAGCGGCGGGTACCAAGAGACCCAGTACTTC	CARSLACSGGYQETQYF
TRBV9	NA	NA	TRBJ1-4	TGTGCCAGCAGCCCCCGGAGCGCAACTAATGAAAAACTGTTTTTT	CASSPRSATNEKLFF
TRBV11-2	TRBD2	NA	TRBJ2-5	TGTGCCAGCAGCTTCGATAGCGGGAGAGAGACCCAGTACTTC	CASSFDSGRETQYF
TRBV2	TRBD1	NA	TRBJ1-4	TGTGCCAGCAGTGAAGGTGGACAGGGACGTTCGGCTAATGAAAAACTGTTTTTT	CASSEGGQGRSANEKLFF
TRBV7-3	TRBD2	NA	TRBJ2-1	TGTGCCAGCTCCCCAGGGACTAGCGCCTACAATGAGCAGTTCTTC	CASSPGTSAYNEQFF
TRBV27	NA	NA	TRBJ2-7	TGTGCCAGCAGTTTAGGCTCCAGGGGGGCAGTGCCCTACGAGCAGTACTTC	CASSLGSRGAVPYEQYF
TRBV11-2	TRBD1	few	TRBJ1-1	TGTGCCAGCAGCCAAAGACAGGGCGGTAGCACTGAAGCTTTCTTT	CASSQRQGGSTEAFF
TRBV28	TRBD1	few	TRBJ2-5	TGTGCCAGCAGTTGGGGGGACAGGGGAGAGACCCAGTACTTC	CASSWGDRGETQYF
TRBV7-8	TRBD1	NA	TRBJ2-1	TGTGCCAGCAGCCGACAGGGGAGCTCCTACAATGAGCAGTTCTTC	CASSRQGSSYNEQFF
TRBV30	TRBD1	NA	TRBJ1-2	TGTGCCTGGAGTCGACAGGGAGTTGGCTATGGCTACACCTTC	CAWSRQGVGYGYTF
TRBV18	TRBD2	few	TRBJ2-1	TGTGCCAGCTCACCACTGGGACTAGCGGCCAATGAGCAGTTCTTC	CASSPLGLAANEQFF
TRBV19	NA	NA	TRBJ2-2	TGTGCCAGTAGTATAAGGGCCAGGGGGAACACCGGGGAGCTGTTTTTT	CASSIRARGNTGELFF
TRBV14	NA	once	TRBJ2-7	TGTGCCAGCAGCCAAGGAGAGAGTTACGGCGAGCAGTACTTC	CASSQGESYGEQYF
TRBV30	NA	NA	TRBJ2-2	TGTGCCTGGATGAGGAGGGTGAACACCGGGGAGCTGTTTTTT	CAWMRRVNTGELFF
TRBV10-2	NA	few	TRBJ1-1	TGCGCCAGCCGGCGGGGGGCGAACACTGAAGCTTTCTTT	CASRRGANTEAFF
TRBV30	NA	NA	TRBJ1-2	TGTGCCTGGAGTAGCCGGGACTTTAGCTATGGCTACACCTTC	CAWSSRDFSYGYTF
TRBV6-4	NA	NA	TRBJ1-2	TGTGCCAGCAGTGACAGTGGCAGGGCGGATGGCTACACCTTC	CASSDSGRADGYTF
TRBV7-3	TRBD1	NA	TRBJ2-1	TGTGCCAGCAGCTCGGACAGGGGAGGCTACAATGAGCAGTTCTTC	CASSSDRGGYNEQFF
TRBV9	NA	NA	TRBJ1-5	TGTGCCAGCAGCGTAGGGGGCAGCCTCCATAGCAATCAGCCCCAGCATTTT	CASSVGGSLHSNQPQHF
TRBV27	TRBD1	few	TRBJ2-3	TGTGCCAGCAGTTTGTGGACAGGGGGCGCGAAAGATACGCAGTATTTT	CASSLWTGGAKDTQYF
TRBV14	TRBD1	NA	TRBJ2-7	TGTGCCAGCAGCCTTGGACAGGGGACCTACGAGCAGTACTTC	CASSLGQGTYEQYF
TRBV27	NA	few	TRBJ1-4	TGTGCCAGCAGTTTATCTGGGGGCCTTAATGAAAAACTGTTTTTT	CASSLSGGLNEKLFF
TRBV28	NA	once	TRBJ2-5	TGTGCCAGCAGTTTGCAGAGTACCCCGGGAGTAGCCCAGTACTTC	CASSLQSTPGVAQYF
TRBV4-2	TRBD2	NA	TRBJ2-3	TGTGCCAGCAGCCGCCTGGGGGGAGCGGGAGTTGATACGCAGTATTTT	CASSRLGGAGVDTQYF
TRBV9	NA	NA	TRBJ2-1	TGTGCCAGCAGCGTAGCTCCGAGCGATGAGCAGTTCTTC	CASSVAPSDEQFF
TRBV2	TRBD2	NA	TRBJ2-5	TGTGCCAGCAGTGCCCCATTAGCGGGTGGGGAGACCCAGTACTTC	CASSAPLAGGETQYF
TRBV18	NA	NA	TRBJ2-3	TGTGCCAGCTCACGAGAACAGCCGGCCACAGATACGCAGTATTTT	CASSREQPATDTQYF
TRBV6-1	NA	NA	TRBJ2-5	TGTGCCAGCAGTGCAACTAAGGACTCTCAAAACTTATGGACCCAGTACTTC	CASSATKDSQNLWTQYF